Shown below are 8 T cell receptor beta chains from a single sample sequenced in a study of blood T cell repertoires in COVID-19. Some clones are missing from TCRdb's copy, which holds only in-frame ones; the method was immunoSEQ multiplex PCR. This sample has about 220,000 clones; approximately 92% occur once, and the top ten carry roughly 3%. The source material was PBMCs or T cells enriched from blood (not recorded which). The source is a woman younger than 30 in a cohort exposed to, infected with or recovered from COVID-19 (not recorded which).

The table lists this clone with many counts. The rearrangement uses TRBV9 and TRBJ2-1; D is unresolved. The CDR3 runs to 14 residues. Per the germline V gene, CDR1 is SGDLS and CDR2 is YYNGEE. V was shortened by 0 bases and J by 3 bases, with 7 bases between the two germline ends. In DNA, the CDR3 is TGTGCCAGCAGCGTAGACTCCGTCTACAATGAGCAGTTCTTC. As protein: CASSVDSVYNEQFF.

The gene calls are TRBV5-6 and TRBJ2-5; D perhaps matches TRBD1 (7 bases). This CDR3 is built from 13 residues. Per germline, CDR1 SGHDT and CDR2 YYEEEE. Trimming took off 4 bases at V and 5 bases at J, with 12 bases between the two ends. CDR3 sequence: CASSARGAETQYF. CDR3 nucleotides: TGTGCCAGCAGCGCCAGGGGGGCGGAGACCCAGTACTTC.

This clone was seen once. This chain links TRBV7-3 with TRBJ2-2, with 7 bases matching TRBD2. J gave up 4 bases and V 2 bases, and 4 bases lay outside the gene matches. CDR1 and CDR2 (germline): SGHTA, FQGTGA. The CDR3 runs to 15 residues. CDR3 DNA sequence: TGTGCCAGCAGCTTAGCGGGGGAGTCCACCGGGGAGCTGTTTTTT. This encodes CASSLAGESTGELFF.

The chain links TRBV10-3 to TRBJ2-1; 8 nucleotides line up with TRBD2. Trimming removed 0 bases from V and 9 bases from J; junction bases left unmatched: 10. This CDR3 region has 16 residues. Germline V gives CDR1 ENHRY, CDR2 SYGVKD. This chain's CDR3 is CAISESTGRALAEQFF. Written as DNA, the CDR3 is TGTGCCATCAGTGAGTCGACCGGGAGGGCCCTCGCTGAGCAGTTCTTC.

CDR3 amino acids: CASSQAGTANTDTQYF. In DNA, the CDR3 is TGTGCCAGCAGCCAAGCCGGGACAGCTAACACAGATACGCAGTATTTT. The chain couples TRBV5-5 to TRBJ2-3; 7 bases are shared with TRBD1. This CDR3 has 16 amino acids. Germline V gives CDR1 SGHKS, CDR2 YYEKEE (reference sequence). V was pared by 4 bases and J by 2 bases, with 10 bases of the junction left unmatched.

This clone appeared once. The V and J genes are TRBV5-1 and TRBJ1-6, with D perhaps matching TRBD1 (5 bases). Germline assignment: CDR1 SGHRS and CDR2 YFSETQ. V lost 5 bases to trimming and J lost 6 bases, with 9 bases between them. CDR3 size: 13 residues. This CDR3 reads CASSWGVNSPLHF. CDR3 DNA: TGCGCCAGCAGTTGGGGGGTTAATTCACCCCTCCACTTT.

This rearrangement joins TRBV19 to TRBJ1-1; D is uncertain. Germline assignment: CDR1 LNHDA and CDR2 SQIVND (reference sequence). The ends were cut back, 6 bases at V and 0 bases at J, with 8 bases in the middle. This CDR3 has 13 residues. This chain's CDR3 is CASSRTMNTEAFF. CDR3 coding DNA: TGTGCCAGTAGCCGAACTATGAACACTGAAGCTTTCTTT.

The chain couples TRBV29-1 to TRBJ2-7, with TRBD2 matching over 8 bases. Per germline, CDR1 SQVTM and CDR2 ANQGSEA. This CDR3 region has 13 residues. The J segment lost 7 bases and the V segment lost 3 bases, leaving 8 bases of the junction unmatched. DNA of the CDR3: TGCAGCGTTGACGACGGACTAGCTGGAGAGCAGTACTTC. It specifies CSVDDGLAGEQYF.